Listed below are T cell receptor beta chains from one sample, sequenced in a study of tumor and adjacent non-tumor tissue in lung cancer. TCRdb re-called the multiplex PCR reads with MiXCR, one entry per CDR3 protein. The sample gives under 100,000 distinct CDR3 sequences, roughly two thirds of which show up once; 15% is in the top ten. The sequenced material came from lung tumor tissue. All receptors come from a man aged 65 to 85 with non-small cell lung cancer. Both conserved end residues are part of each CDR3. The order of the fields is V gene, D gene, J gene, CDR3 protein. The D gene is left open where the match is weak.

v_call: TRBV29-1
d_call: TRBD1
j_call: TRBJ1-5
cdr3_aa: CSVPSGGGYQLQHF

v_call: TRBV28
d_call: .
j_call: TRBJ2-2
cdr3_aa: CANRTRRDRNTGELFF

v_call: TRBV20-1
d_call: TRBD2
j_call: TRBJ2-1
cdr3_aa: CSAGISGAGGEQFF

v_call: TRBV7-9
d_call: TRBD2
j_call: TRBJ2-5
cdr3_aa: CASSLWRTRSLRETQYF

v_call: TRBV10-2
d_call: TRBD2
j_call: TRBJ2-7
cdr3_aa: CASRSSGSYEQYF

v_call: TRBV11-2
d_call: .
j_call: TRBJ2-5
cdr3_aa: CAGSSRGYGKRQETQYF

v_call: TRBV6-5
d_call: .
j_call: TRBJ1-4
cdr3_aa: CVSNRGAGSERLFF

v_call: TRBV28
d_call: .
j_call: TRBJ2-7
cdr3_aa: CAGSHVRQEVRYEQYF

v_call: TRBV10-3
d_call: .
j_call: TRBJ2-3
cdr3_aa: CAISEWGDTQYF

v_call: TRBV11-2
d_call: .
j_call: TRBJ2-1
cdr3_aa: CASSSWSFSNEQFF

v_call: TRBV12-3/TRBV12-4
d_call: .
j_call: TRBJ2-5
cdr3_aa: CTSSQNSRRDGETQYF

v_call: TRBV12-3/TRBV12-4
d_call: .
j_call: TRBJ2-5
cdr3_aa: CANTPHGGRETQYF

v_call: TRBV14
d_call: .
j_call: TRBJ2-7
cdr3_aa: CASSQKGEQYF

v_call: TRBV6-2/TRBV6-3
d_call: .
j_call: TRBJ1-3
cdr3_aa: CVSSYGPPSSGNTIYF

v_call: TRBV6-5
d_call: .
j_call: TRBJ2-5
cdr3_aa: CASGRRTLNQETQYF

v_call: TRBV29-1
d_call: TRBD2
j_call: TRBJ2-3
cdr3_aa: CSAASLAGGISDTQYF

v_call: TRBV6-5
d_call: TRBD2
j_call: TRBJ2-7
cdr3_aa: CVSSSLRTSGTYEQYF